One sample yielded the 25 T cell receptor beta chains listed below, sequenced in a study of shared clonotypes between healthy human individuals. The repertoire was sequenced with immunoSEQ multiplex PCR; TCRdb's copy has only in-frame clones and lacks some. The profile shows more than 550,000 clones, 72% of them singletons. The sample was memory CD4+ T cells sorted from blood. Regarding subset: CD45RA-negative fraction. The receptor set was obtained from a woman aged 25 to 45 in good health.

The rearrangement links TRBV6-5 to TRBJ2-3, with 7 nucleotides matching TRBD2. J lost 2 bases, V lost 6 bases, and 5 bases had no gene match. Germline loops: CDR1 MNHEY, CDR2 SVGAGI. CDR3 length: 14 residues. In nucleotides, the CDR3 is TGTGCCAGCAGGGGACTACGGGACACAGATACGCAGTATTTT. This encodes CASRGLRDTDTQYF.

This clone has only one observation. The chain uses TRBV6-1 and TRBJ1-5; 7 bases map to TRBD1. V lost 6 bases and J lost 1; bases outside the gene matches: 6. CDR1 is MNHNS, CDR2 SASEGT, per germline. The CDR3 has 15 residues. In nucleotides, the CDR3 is TGTGCCAGCAGGCCGACAGGGAAAAGCAATCAGCCCCAGCATTTT. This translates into CASRPTGKSNQPQHF.

In DNA, the CDR3 is TGCGCCAGCAGCTCCCGGGTAGCGGGAGGCAACCCTACCTACGAGCAGTACTTC. It is translated as CASSSRVAGGNPTYEQYF. The V and J genes are TRBV4-1 and TRBJ2-7, with 10 positions matching TRBD2. The CDR3 loop spans 18 amino acids. V lost 5 bases, J lost 2 bases, and 15 bases stayed unmatched. Germline-derived CDR1 and CDR2 are MGHRA and YSYEKL.

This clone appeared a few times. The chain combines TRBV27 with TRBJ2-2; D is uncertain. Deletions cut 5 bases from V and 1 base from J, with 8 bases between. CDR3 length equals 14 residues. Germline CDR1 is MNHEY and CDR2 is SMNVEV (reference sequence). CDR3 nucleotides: TGTGCCAGCAGTCGGCATCAGAACACCGGGGAGCTGTTTTTT. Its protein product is CASSRHQNTGELFF.

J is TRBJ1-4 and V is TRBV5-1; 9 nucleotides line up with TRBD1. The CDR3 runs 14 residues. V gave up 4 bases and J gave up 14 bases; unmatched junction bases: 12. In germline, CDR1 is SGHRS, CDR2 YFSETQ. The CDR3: CASSEGTGSLWLFF. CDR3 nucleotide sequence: TGCGCCAGCAGCGAAGGGACAGGGAGTCTCTGGCTGTTTTTT.

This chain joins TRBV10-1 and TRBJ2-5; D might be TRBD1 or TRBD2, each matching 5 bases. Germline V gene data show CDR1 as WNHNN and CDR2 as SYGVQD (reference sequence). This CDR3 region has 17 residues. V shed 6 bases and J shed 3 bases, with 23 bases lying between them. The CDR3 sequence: CASSPSIGGVGEETQYF. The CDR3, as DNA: TGCGCCAGCAGCCCTTCTATTGGGGGAGTTGGTGAAGAGACCCAGTACTTC.

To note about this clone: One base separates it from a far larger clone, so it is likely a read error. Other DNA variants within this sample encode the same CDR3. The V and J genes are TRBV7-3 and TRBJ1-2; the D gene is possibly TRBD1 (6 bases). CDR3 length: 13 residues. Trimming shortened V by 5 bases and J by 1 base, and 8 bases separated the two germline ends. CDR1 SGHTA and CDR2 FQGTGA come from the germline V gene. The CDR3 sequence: CASSLDSNYGYTF. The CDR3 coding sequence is TGTGCCAGCAGCCTGGACAGTAACTATGGCTACACCTTC.

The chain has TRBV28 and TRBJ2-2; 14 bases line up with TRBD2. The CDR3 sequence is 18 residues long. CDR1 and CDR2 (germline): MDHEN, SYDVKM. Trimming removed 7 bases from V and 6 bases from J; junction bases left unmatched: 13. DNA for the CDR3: TGTGCCAGCACCCTGAGACTAGCGGGAGGGCCGGGAGCCGGGGAGCTGTTTTTT. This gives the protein CASTLRLAGGPGAGELFF.

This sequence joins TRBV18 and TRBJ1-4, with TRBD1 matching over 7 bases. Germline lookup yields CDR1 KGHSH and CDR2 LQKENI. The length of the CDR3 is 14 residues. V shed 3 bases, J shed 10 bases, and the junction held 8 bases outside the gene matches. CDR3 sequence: CASSPEGATGKLFF. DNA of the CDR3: TGTGCCAGCTCACCCGAGGGGGCGACTGGAAAACTGTTTTTT.

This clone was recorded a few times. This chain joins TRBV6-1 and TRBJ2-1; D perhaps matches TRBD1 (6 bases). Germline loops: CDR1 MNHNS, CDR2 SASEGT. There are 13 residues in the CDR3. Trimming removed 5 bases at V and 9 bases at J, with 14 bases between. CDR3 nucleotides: TGTGCCAGCAGTCCTCTGGGGGCTACTGAGCAGTTCTTC. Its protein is CASSPLGATEQFF.

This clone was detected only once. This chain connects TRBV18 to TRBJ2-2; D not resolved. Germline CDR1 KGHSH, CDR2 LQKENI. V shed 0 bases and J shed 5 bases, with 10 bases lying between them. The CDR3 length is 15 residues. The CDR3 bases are TGTGCCAGCTCACCACCAATAGGGTTGACCGGGGAGCTGTTTTTT. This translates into CASSPPIGLTGELFF.

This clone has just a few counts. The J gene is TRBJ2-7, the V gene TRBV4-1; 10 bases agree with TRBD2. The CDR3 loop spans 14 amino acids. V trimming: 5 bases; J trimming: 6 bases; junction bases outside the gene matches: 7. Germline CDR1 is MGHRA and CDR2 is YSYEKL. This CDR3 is CASSTLAGVAEQYF. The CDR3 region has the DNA TGCGCCAGCAGCACTCTAGCGGGAGTGGCCGAGCAGTACTTC.

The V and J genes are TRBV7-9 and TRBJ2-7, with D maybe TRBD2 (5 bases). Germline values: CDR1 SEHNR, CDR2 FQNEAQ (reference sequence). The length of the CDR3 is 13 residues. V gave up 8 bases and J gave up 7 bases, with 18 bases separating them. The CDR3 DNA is TGTGCCAGCCGCCGTGAGGGATTCGAAGAGCAGTACTTC. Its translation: CASRREGFEEQYF.

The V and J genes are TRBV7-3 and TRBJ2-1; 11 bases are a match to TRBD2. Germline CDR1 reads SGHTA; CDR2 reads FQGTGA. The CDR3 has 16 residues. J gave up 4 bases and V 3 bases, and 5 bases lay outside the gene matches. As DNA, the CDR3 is TGTGCCAGCAGCTTCCGCGGGACTAGCGGTTACAATGAGCAGTTCTTC. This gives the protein CASSFRGTSGYNEQFF.

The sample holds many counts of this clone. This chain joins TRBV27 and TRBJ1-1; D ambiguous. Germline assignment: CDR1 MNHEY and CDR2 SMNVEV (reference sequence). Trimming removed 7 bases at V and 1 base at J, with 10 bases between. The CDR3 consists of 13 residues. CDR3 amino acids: CASTKAGNTEAFF. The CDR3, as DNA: TGTGCCAGCACCAAGGCGGGGAACACTGAAGCTTTCTTT.

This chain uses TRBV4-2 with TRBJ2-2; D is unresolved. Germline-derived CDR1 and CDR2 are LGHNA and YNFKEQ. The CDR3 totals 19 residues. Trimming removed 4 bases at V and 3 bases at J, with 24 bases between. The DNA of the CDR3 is TGTGCCAGCAGCCGTAAATACAACGCGGCCGTTTTCGACACCGGGGAGCTGTTTTTT. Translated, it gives CASSRKYNAAVFDTGELFF.

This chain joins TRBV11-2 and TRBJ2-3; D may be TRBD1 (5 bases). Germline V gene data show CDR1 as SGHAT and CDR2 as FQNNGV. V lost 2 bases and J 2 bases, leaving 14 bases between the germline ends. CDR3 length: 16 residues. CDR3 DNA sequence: TGTGCCAGCAGCTTAAGGTTGCAGGGTGCCACAGATACGCAGTATTTT. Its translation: CASSLRLQGATDTQYF.

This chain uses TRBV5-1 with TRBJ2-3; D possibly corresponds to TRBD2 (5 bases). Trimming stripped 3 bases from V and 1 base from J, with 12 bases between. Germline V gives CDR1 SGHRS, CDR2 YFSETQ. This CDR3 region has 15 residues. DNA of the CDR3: TGCGCCAGCAGCTACTATACGAGGGGCACAGATACGCAGTATTTT. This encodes CASSYYTRGTDTQYF.

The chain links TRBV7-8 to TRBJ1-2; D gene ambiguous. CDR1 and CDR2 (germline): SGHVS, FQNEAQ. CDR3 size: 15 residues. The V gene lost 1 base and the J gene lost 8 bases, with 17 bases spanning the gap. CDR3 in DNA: TGTGCCAGCAGCTTAGGGGTGTCGGCATACCAGGGCTACACCTTC. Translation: CASSLGVSAYQGYTF.

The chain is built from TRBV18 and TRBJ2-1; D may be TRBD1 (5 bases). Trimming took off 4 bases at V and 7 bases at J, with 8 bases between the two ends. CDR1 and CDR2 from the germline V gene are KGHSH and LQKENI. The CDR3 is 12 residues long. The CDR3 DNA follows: TGTGCCAGCTCACTCCCAGGGAATGAGCAGTTCTTC. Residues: CASSLPGNEQFF.

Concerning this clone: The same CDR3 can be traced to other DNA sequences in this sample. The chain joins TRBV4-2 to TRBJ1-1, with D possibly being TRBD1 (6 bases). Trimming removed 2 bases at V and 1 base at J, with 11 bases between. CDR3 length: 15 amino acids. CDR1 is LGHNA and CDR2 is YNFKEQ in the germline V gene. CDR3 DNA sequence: TGTGCCAGCAGCCAACCCGGACAGCGGAACACTGAAGCTTTCTTT. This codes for CASSQPGQRNTEAFF.

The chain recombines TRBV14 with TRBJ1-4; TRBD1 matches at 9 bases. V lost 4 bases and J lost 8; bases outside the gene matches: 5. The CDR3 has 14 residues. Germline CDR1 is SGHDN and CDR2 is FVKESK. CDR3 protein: CASSRYGTGEKLFF. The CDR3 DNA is TGTGCCAGCAGCCGGTACGGGACAGGGGAAAAACTGTTTTTT.

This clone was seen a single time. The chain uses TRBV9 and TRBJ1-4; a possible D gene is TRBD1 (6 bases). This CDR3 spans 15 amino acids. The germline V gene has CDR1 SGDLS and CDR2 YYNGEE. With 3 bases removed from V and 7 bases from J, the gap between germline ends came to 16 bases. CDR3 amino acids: CASSAREGGGEKLFF. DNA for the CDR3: TGTGCCAGCAGCGCCCGAGAGGGGGGGGGTGAAAAACTGTTTTTT.

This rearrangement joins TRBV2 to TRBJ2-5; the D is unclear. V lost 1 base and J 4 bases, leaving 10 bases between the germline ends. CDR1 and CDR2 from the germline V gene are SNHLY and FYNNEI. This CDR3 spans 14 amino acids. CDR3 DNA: TGTGCCAGCAGTGAAGGCTTTTTGGGAGAGACCCAGTACTTC. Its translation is CASSEGFLGETQYF.

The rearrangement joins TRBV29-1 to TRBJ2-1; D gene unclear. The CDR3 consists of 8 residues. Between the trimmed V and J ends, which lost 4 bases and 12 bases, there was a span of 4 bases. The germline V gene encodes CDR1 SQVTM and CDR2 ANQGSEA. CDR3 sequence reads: CSVVGQFF. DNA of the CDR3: TGCAGCGTTGTAGGGCAGTTCTTC.